Each of the 27 T cell receptor beta chains below was sequenced from the same sample in a study of siplizumab effects on memory and regulatory T cells. Data came from immunoSEQ multiplex PCR; TCRdb stores just in-frame clones and leaves some out. This table holds more than 85,000 clones, roughly 91% found once. Sequencing was carried out using CD4+ T cells sorted from blood. These receptors all stem from a human donor in good health.

This clone was seen a single time. The chain combines TRBV18 with TRBJ2-1, with D possibly matching TRBD2 (6 bases). This CDR3 spans 15 amino acids. CDR1 and CDR2 from the germline V gene are KGHSH and LQKENI. V lost 4 bases, J lost 9 bases, and 19 bases lay in between. The CDR3 spells CASSRGGTSIGEQFF. CDR3 DNA: TGTGCCAGCTCACGTGGGGGGACCTCAATCGGTGAGCAGTTCTTC.

The gene calls are TRBV18 and TRBJ1-1; weak D call: TRBD1 (5 bases). Deletions cut 6 bases from V and 1 base from J, with 9 bases between. This CDR3 region has 13 residues. The germline V gene encodes CDR1 KGHSH and CDR2 LQKENI. As DNA, the CDR3 is TGTGCCAGCTCCGTCGGGGGGAACACTGAAGCTTTCTTT. It encodes CASSVGGNTEAFF.

V and J are TRBV6-6 and TRBJ2-1, with 9 bases matching TRBD2. Germline trimming cut 6 bases from V and 9 bases from J; bases unmatched to any gene: 12. Germline CDR1 reads MNHNY; CDR2 reads SVGAGI (reference sequence). This CDR3 contains 15 residues. The CDR3 sequence is CASRETSGLRGEQFF. The CDR3 DNA is TGTGCCAGCAGAGAGACTAGCGGCCTGCGGGGTGAGCAGTTCTTC.

V gene TRBV10-1 combines with J gene TRBJ1-2; D is uncertain. This CDR3 is 15 amino acids long. The V end lost 2 bases, the J end lost 2 bases, and 12 bases lay between the germline ends. Germline CDR1 is WNHNN and CDR2 is SYGVQD (reference sequence). The CDR3 spells CASSETASGNYGYTF. The CDR3 DNA reads as TGCGCCAGCAGTGAGACAGCTTCGGGGAACTATGGCTACACCTTC.

V usage is TRBV5-4 and J usage is TRBJ2-7; 14 bases line up with TRBD2. Germline CDR1 is SGHNT and CDR2 is YYREEE (reference sequence). V shed 5 bases and J 4 bases; nucleotides not matched to a gene: 11. This CDR3 is built from 17 residues. The CDR3 region has the DNA TGTGCCAGCAGTTCCCCCGGGACTAGCGGGGGAGTTTACGAGCAGTACTTC. Translation gives CASSSPGTSGGVYEQYF.

In DNA, the CDR3 is TGTGCCAGCAGCTTCTCCCAGGGGCTCGGGGAGACCCAGTACTTC. It translates to CASSFSQGLGETQYF. This chain joins TRBV7-8 and TRBJ2-5; D possibly corresponds to TRBD1 (6 bases). V lost 3 bases and J lost 5, with 16 bases in between. Germline values: CDR1 SGHVS, CDR2 FQNEAQ. This CDR3 is built from 15 residues.

The V and J genes are TRBV30 and TRBJ1-2; a possible D gene is TRBD1 (6 bases). The CDR3 has 13 residues. With 1 base removed from V and 4 bases from J, the gap between germline ends came to 10 bases. Germline CDR1 and CDR2: GTSNPN and SVGIG (reference sequence). The DNA for the CDR3 is TGTGCCTGGAGTGCCTTAGGGGGCTATGGCTACACCTTC. Translated, it gives CAWSALGGYGYTF.

This sequence joins TRBV30 and TRBJ2-3; 8 bases agree with TRBD2. Germline V CDR1 and CDR2: GTSNPN, SVGIG (reference sequence). The CDR3 is 19 residues long. V gave up 0 bases and J gave up 2 bases; unmatched junction bases: 16. The CDR3: CAWSVEGLAGNLHTDTQYF. DNA for the CDR3: TGTGCCTGGAGTGTAGAAGGGTTAGCGGGGAATCTACACACAGATACGCAGTATTTT. The full variable domain, in which reference TRBV30 and TRBJ2-3 provide the parts outside the CDR3, is SQTIHQWPATLVQPVGSPLSLECTVEGTSNPNLYWYRQAAGRGLQLLFYSVGIGQISSEVPQNLSASRPQDRQFILSSKKLLLSDSGFYLCAWSVEGLAGNLHTDTQYFGPGTRLTVL.

The V call is TRBV19, the J call TRBJ2-1, with 8 bases lining up with TRBD2. Trimming removed 5 bases from V and 2 bases from J; junction bases left unmatched: 14. The CDR3 extends over 18 amino acids. CDR1 and CDR2 (germline): LNHDA, SQIVND (reference sequence). In DNA form, the CDR3 reads TGTGCCAGTAGTCTAATGGGGGAGCGGGGGACCCCCTACAATGAGCAGTTCTTC. It codes for CASSLMGERGTPYNEQFF.

The V gene is TRBV5-8, the J gene TRBJ1-2, with 9 bases that match TRBD1. CDR3 size: 16 residues. Germline CDR1 reads SGHTS; CDR2 reads YDEGEE. V was pared by 3 bases and J by 2 bases, with 8 bases of the junction left unmatched. CDR3 loop: CASSYPSGTGNYGYTF. As DNA, the CDR3 is TGTGCCAGCAGCTATCCTTCCGGGACAGGGAACTATGGCTACACCTTC.

The chain carries TRBV6-5 and TRBJ2-1; 7 nucleotides align to TRBD2. The germline CDR1 and CDR2 sequences are MNHEY and SVGAGI. This CDR3 has 13 amino acids. With V trimmed by 10 bases and J by 0 bases, 3 bases remained unmatched. The CDR3 reads CATRTSSYNEQFF. The CDR3, as DNA: TGTGCCACCCGGACTAGCTCCTACAATGAGCAGTTCTTC.

The V and J genes are TRBV5-6 and TRBJ2-1, with 7 bases aligning to TRBD2. The length of the CDR3 is 15 residues. J lost 9 bases, V lost 4 bases, and 13 bases had no gene match. CDR1 and CDR2 (germline): SGHDT, YYEEEE. The CDR3 region has the DNA TGTGCCAGCAGCATGTGGGCAGCGGGGTACCGTGAGCAGTTCTTC. This sequence encodes CASSMWAAGYREQFF.

The chain carries TRBV5-8 and TRBJ2-5; D possibly corresponds to TRBD2 (6 bases). CDR3 size: 14 residues. Germline V gives CDR1 SGHTS, CDR2 YDEGEE. V was cut by 4 bases and J by 5 bases, with 15 bases left in between. CDR3 bases: TGTGCCAGCAGCCACGGGACCGCGGGGGAGACCCAGTACTTC. This codes for CASSHGTAGETQYF.

The CDR3 is CASSLELSSYTQYF. CDR3 DNA sequence: TGTGCCAGCAGCTTAGAACTCTCCTCGTATACGCAGTATTTT. The chain combines TRBV11-2 with TRBJ2-3, with D uncertain. This CDR3 spans 14 amino acids. The germline gives CDR1 SGHAT, CDR2 FQNNGV. The V end lost 0 bases, the J end lost 7 bases, and 11 bases lay between the germline ends.

The V gene is TRBV4-1, the J gene TRBJ2-7; no firm D call. The V and J ends lost 1 base and 0 bases respectively, with 13 bases between them. Germline CDR1 MGHRA, CDR2 YSYEKL. There are 16 residues in the CDR3. The CDR3 loop reads CASSQALKKSSYEQYF. The CDR3 DNA reads TGCGCCAGCAGCCAAGCCCTTAAGAAGAGCTCCTACGAGCAGTACTTC.

The genes are TRBV30 and TRBJ2-1; D is unclear. The V gene's germline CDR1 is GTSNPN and CDR2 SVGIG (reference sequence). The CDR3 has 12 amino acids. V lost 0 bases and J 10 bases, leaving 10 bases between the germline ends. CDR3 loop: CAWSVGPLEQFF. CDR3 nucleotide sequence: TGTGCCTGGAGTGTTGGTCCTCTCGAGCAGTTCTTC. The full variable domain, in which reference TRBV30 and TRBJ2-1 provide the parts outside the CDR3, is SQTIHQWPATLVQPVGSPLSLECTVEGTSNPNLYWYRQAAGRGLQLLFYSVGIGQISSEVPQNLSASRPQDRQFILSSKKLLLSDSGFYLCAWSVGPLEQFFGPGTRLTVL.

This clone occurred once. The V gene is TRBV2, the J gene TRBJ1-4; TRBD1 agrees at 8 bases. In germline, CDR1 is SNHLY, CDR2 FYNNEI. The junction had 4 bases not matched to a gene; V was cut back by 6 bases and J by 7 bases. The CDR3 loop spans 13 amino acids. The CDR3 bases are TGTGCCAGCAGGCAGGGGGCGGTTGAAAAACTGTTTTTT. Translating gives CASRQGAVEKLFF.

With respect to this clone: Within the sample, other DNA sequences also encode this same CDR3. This chain connects TRBV6-6 to TRBJ1-2; tentative D call: TRBD1 (6 bases). Germline V gene data show CDR1 as MNHNY and CDR2 as SVGAGI (reference sequence). Trimming pared 6 bases from V and 8 bases from J, leaving 13 bases between. The CDR3 is 12 amino acids. CDR3 nucleotides: TGTGCCAGCAGACGTCAGGGGTACGGCTACACCTTC. It codes for CASRRQGYGYTF.

The CDR3 protein is CASSIRGQGKGNEQYF. CDR3 nucleotides: TGTGCCAGTAGTATAAGGGGACAGGGCAAAGGGAACGAGCAGTACTTC. This chain links TRBV19 with TRBJ2-5; 9 bases match TRBD1. The last part of the DNA fits TRBJ2-7 better; the J call may be wrong. This CDR3 region has 16 residues. Germline loops: CDR1 LNHDA, CDR2 SQIVND (reference sequence).

This CDR3 is CASRGGNTEAFF. The CDR3 DNA is TGTGCCAGCAGGGGGGGCAACACTGAAGCTTTCTTT. The chain couples TRBV6-6 to TRBJ1-1; a weak D match, TRBD1 (6 bases). Germline V gene sequence: CDR1 MNHNY, CDR2 SVGAGI (reference sequence). There are 12 residues in the CDR3. The ends were cut back, 6 bases at V and 2 bases at J, with 7 bases in the middle.

The chain has TRBV14 and TRBJ1-6; D is unresolved. The germline V gene has CDR1 SGHDN and CDR2 FVKESK. CDR3 size: 14 residues. The CDR3 is CGSRLSSYNSPLHF. The CDR3, as DNA: TGTGGAAGTCGGTTGAGCTCCTATAATTCACCCCTCCACTTT.

This chain joins TRBV9 and TRBJ2-6; weak D call: TRBD1 (6 bases). Trimming cost V 0 bases and J 1 base, with 8 bases left between them. This CDR3 has 16 residues. Germline CDR1 reads SGDLS; CDR2 reads YYNGEE. CDR3 protein: CASSVVTGSGANVLTF. DNA for the CDR3: TGTGCCAGCAGCGTAGTTACAGGGTCTGGGGCCAACGTCCTGACTTTC.

The J gene is TRBJ2-5, the V gene TRBV5-5, with D maybe TRBD2 (6 bases). V lost 7 bases, J lost 4 bases, and 20 bases lay in between. Germline-derived CDR1 and CDR2 are SGHKS and YYEKEE (reference sequence). There are 15 residues in the CDR3. Here the CDR3 DNA reads TGTGCCAGCGGCCTTGGGGCGGGGCCTTTAGAGACCCAGTACTTC. It is translated as CASGLGAGPLETQYF.

The V and J genes are TRBV29-1 and TRBJ2-7, with a tentative D call TRBD2 (5 bases). CDR1 is SQVTM, CDR2 ANQGSEA, per germline. The CDR3 is 12 amino acids. Deletions cut 3 bases from V and 5 bases from J, with 11 bases between. As DNA, the CDR3 is TGCAGCGTTGATCGGGGTGGGGACGAGCAGTACTTC. It is translated as CSVDRGGDEQYF.

This clone occurred a few times. The chain is built from TRBV13 and TRBJ1-2, with a weak D call TRBD1 (6 bases). V was cut by 4 bases and J by 1 base, with 10 bases left in between. The CDR3 covers 14 residues. CDR1 and CDR2 (germline): PRHDT, FYEKMQ (reference sequence). The CDR3 reads CASSSRQVNYGYTF. CDR3 DNA sequence: TGTGCCAGCAGCTCGAGACAGGTTAACTATGGCTACACCTTC.

This clone has a handful of counts. The CDR3 loop is CASSERGYGYTF. The DNA for the CDR3 is TGTGCCAGCAGTGAACGAGGGTATGGCTACACCTTC. The rearrangement links TRBV6-1 to TRBJ1-2; the D is unclear. CDR1 and CDR2 from the germline V gene are MNHNS and SASEGT. V gave up 2 bases and J gave up 5 bases, with 6 bases separating them. This CDR3 has 12 amino acids.

The chain recombines TRBV2 with TRBJ2-3; the match to TRBD1 covers 7 bases. V lost 6 bases and J lost 4; bases outside the gene matches: 10. Germline V CDR1 and CDR2: SNHLY, FYNNEI. This CDR3 contains 15 residues. CDR3 region: CASRITGADADTQYF. The CDR3 nucleotides read TGTGCCAGCAGGATAACAGGGGCCGACGCAGATACGCAGTATTTT.